These 13 T cell receptor beta chains were sequenced from one sample in a study of T cell repertoires in cytomegalovirus infection. TCRdb called the reads again in MiXCR, with one record for every CDR3 protein. In the table there are about 320,000 distinct CDR3 sequences, approximately 9.5% of which are singletons. What was sequenced was PBMCs. These receptor sequences come from a human donor in good health (CMV status not recorded). Some clones in this sample may be carry-over from other donors' samples.

J is TRBJ2-3 and V is TRBV11-1; D not certain. Germline V CDR1 and CDR2: SGHAT, FQDESV (reference sequence). V shed 5 bases and J shed 4 bases, with 7 bases lying between them. The CDR3 is made up of 12 amino acids. The CDR3 coding sequence is TGTGCCAGCAGCCTGAACTCAGATACGCAGTATTTT. This codes for CASSLNSDTQYF.

In this sample, this clonotype turned up a few times. The chain recombines TRBV6-2 or TRBV6-3 with TRBJ2-6; 11 bases match TRBD2. The CDR3 is 19 amino acids. Germline V CDR1 and CDR2: MNHEY, SVGEGT. The V segment lost 6 bases and the J segment 1 base; nucleotides outside the gene matches: 11. The CDR3 here is CASRKLAGAMGSGANVLTF. The CDR3 DNA reads as TGTGCCAGCAGAAAACTAGCGGGAGCGATGGGTTCTGGGGCCAACGTCCTGACTTTC.

The chain is built from TRBV3-1 and TRBJ2-1, with D tentatively TRBD2 (6 bases). V was cut by 1 base and J by 9 bases, with 19 bases left in between. Germline V gene data show CDR1 as LGHDT and CDR2 as YNNKEL (reference sequence). CDR3 length equals 16 residues. The DNA for the CDR3 is TGTGCCAGCAGCCAAGGTCGGAGGGTTGACGTGGGTGAGCAGTTCTTC. Amino acids: CASSQGRRVDVGEQFF.

This clonotype appeared a few times. CDR3 protein: CASSFRGGPTEAFF. As DNA, the CDR3 is TGTGCCAGCAGTTTCCGTGGGGGACCCACTGAAGCTTTCTTT. The rearrangement joins TRBV28 to TRBJ1-1; D is possibly TRBD1 (5 bases). The length of the CDR3 is 14 residues. V was pared by 3 bases and J by 4 bases, with 12 bases between. Germline loops: CDR1 MDHEN, CDR2 SYDVKM. The full variable domain, with the rest looked up from reference TRBV28 and TRBJ1-1, is DVKVTQSSRYLVKRTGEKVFLECVQDMDHENMFWYRQDPGLGLRLIYFSYDVKMKEKGDIPEGYSVSREKKERFSLILESASTNQTSMYLCASSFRGGPTEAFFGQGTRLTVV.

This clonotype has a handful of counts. The chain has TRBV5-4 and TRBJ2-3; TRBD2 matches at 9 bases. The CDR3 sequence is 16 residues long. Germline CDR1 reads SGHNT; CDR2 reads YYREEE (reference sequence). J was trimmed by 4 bases and V by 2 bases; bases with no gene match: 8. CDR3 in amino acids: CASSFSGRRVSDTQYF. The CDR3 region has the DNA TGTGCCAGCAGCTTCAGCGGGAGGCGGGTATCAGATACGCAGTATTTT.

The chain uses TRBV7-9 and TRBJ2-5; D unclear. Between the trimmed V and J ends, which lost 10 bases and 2 bases, there was a span of 11 bases. CDR3 length: 12 residues. Germline-derived CDR1 and CDR2 are SEHNR and FQNEAQ (reference sequence). The CDR3 sequence: CATADQQETQYF. CDR3 DNA sequence: TGTGCCACCGCCGACCAGCAAGAGACCCAGTACTTC. The full variable domain, rest sourced from reference TRBV7-9 and TRBJ2-5, is DTGVSQNPRHKITKRGQNVTFRCDPISEHNRLYWYRQTLGQGPEFLTYFQNEAQLEKSRLLSDRFSAERPKGSFSTLEIQRTEQGDSAMYLCATADQQETQYFGPGTRLLVL.

This clonotype is medium-sized within its sample. V and J are TRBV7-2 and TRBJ2-7; TRBD1 is a possible D gene (6 bases). Germline lookup yields CDR1 SGHTA and CDR2 FQGNSA. This CDR3 comprises 12 residues. V dropped 5 bases and J dropped 7 bases, with 12 bases sitting between them. CDR3 sequence reads: CASSGGRTEQYF. CDR3 nucleotides: TGTGCCAGCAGCGGGGGCCGTACGGAGCAGTACTTC.

The rearrangement uses TRBV23-1 and TRBJ2-7; the D is unclear. TRBV23-1 is an ORF, and what it does is uncertain. V was pared by 4 bases and J by 3 bases, with 19 bases between. This CDR3 region has 16 residues. DNA of the CDR3: TGCGCCAGCAGTCCTCCCCGACACGCCAGAAACTACGAGCAGTACTTC. Translation: CASSPPRHARNYEQYF.

This clonotype occurred a few times. The V and J genes are TRBV19 and TRBJ2-5; weak D call: TRBD2 (6 bases). The germline V gene encodes CDR1 LNHDA and CDR2 SQIVND (reference sequence). Trimming left V 5 bases short and J 3 bases short, with 10 bases between. The CDR3 length is 13 residues. The CDR3 sequence: CASSPWTKETQYF. Here the CDR3 DNA reads TGTGCCAGTAGTCCATGGACTAAAGAGACCCAGTACTTC.

This clonotype was detected a few times. The rearrangement joins TRBV7-8 to TRBJ1-2; 7 nucleotides line up with TRBD1. The germline gives CDR1 SGHVS, CDR2 FQNEAQ. The junction had 19 bases not matched to a gene; V was cut back by 5 bases and J by 1 base. The CDR3 is 19 amino acids. The CDR3 nucleotides are TGTGCCAGCAGCCCCCTAACCCGGGACAGCCACCTGTTTAACTATGGCTACACCTTC. Translation: CASSPLTRDSHLFNYGYTF.

This clonotype was counted many times. This chain links TRBV4-2 with TRBJ2-3; 11 positions match TRBD2. Per the germline V gene, CDR1 is LGHNA and CDR2 is YNFKEQ. This CDR3 is built from 19 residues. The ends lost 6 bases at V and 5 bases at J; junction bases unmatched: 19. CDR3 DNA: TGTGCCAGCAGTTACATCGGGACACAACTAGCGGGAGTTCAAGATACGCAGTATTTT. Translated, it gives CASSYIGTQLAGVQDTQYF.

This clonotype was recorded many times. The chain joins TRBV7-2 to TRBJ2-2; D may be TRBD1 or TRBD2 (5 bases each). The V and J ends lost 0 bases and 7 bases respectively, with 9 bases between them. The germline CDR1 and CDR2 sequences are SGHTA and FQGNSA. The CDR3 has 14 residues. The DNA of the CDR3 is TGTGCCAGCAGCTTAGCGCTGGGGGTCGGGGAGCTGTTTTTT. It is translated as CASSLALGVGELFF.

The V and J genes are TRBV20-1 and TRBJ2-2; 9 bases are a match to TRBD1. CDR3 length equals 14 residues. Germline V lookup: CDR1 DFQATT, CDR2 SNEGSKA (reference sequence). V trimming: 7 bases; J trimming: 4 bases; junction bases outside the gene matches: 7. The CDR3 region has the DNA TGCAGTGTGCGGGACAGGGTACGCACCGGGGAGCTGTTTTTT. Translation: CSVRDRVRTGELFF.